The rows below give T cell receptor beta chains drawn from one sample of a study of blood T cell repertoires in COVID-19. Data came from immunoSEQ multiplex PCR; TCRdb stores just in-frame clones and leaves some out. The table records about 63,000 clones, around 79% of them present only once. The sequenced sample was peripheral blood. The receptors here all came from a human donor in a cohort sampled during active COVID-19. CDR3s include the opening cysteine and the closing phenylalanine or tryptophan. The order of the fields is J gene, clone size, V gene, D gene, CDR3 protein, CDR3 DNA. The D gene is left open where the match is weak. Clone sizes are given selectively: once, few, many, or a class where the clone is expanded.

J: TRBJ2-1; size: -; V: TRBV3-1/TRBV3-2; D: -; CDR3: CASSQVHQEQFF; DNA: TGTGCCAGCAGCCAAGTACACCAGGAGCAGTTCTTC
J: TRBJ1-1; size: -; V: TRBV5-5; D: -; CDR3: CASSLGVGRTEAFF; DNA: TGTGCCAGCAGCTTGGGGGTCGGGAGAACTGAAGCTTTCTTT
J: TRBJ2-5; size: -; V: TRBV7-3; D: TRBD1; CDR3: CASSSAGQGVTETQYF; DNA: TGTGCCAGCAGCTCTGCCGGACAGGGTGTCACAGAGACCCAGTACTTC
J: TRBJ1-2; size: -; V: TRBV10-3; D: TRBD1; CDR3: CAIREGQGDYGYTF; DNA: TGTGCCATCAGGGAGGGACAGGGAGACTATGGCTACACCTTC
J: TRBJ1-5; size: -; V: TRBV9; D: -; CDR3: CASSVAGNQPQHF; DNA: TGTGCCAGCAGCGTAGCAGGGAACCAGCCCCAGCATTTT
J: TRBJ2-2; size: -; V: TRBV30; D: -; CDR3: CAWMGQNTGELFF; DNA: TGTGCCTGGATGGGACAGAACACCGGGGAGCTGTTTTTT
J: TRBJ1-6; size: -; V: TRBV6-5; D: -; CDR3: CASRINNSPLHF; DNA: TGTGCCAGCAGAATCAATAATTCACCCCTCCACTTT
J: TRBJ2-2; size: few; V: TRBV11-2; D: TRBD1; CDR3: CASRRTGANTGELFF; DNA: TGTGCCAGCAGACGGACAGGGGCGAACACCGGGGAGCTGTTTTTT
J: TRBJ2-2; size: -; V: TRBV5-1; D: TRBD1; CDR3: CASSQDRAPTGELFF; DNA: TGCGCCAGCAGCCAGGACAGGGCCCCCACCGGGGAGCTGTTTTTT
J: TRBJ2-5; size: -; V: TRBV7-2; D: -; CDR3: CASSPQETQYF; DNA: TGTGCCAGCAGCCCACAAGAGACCCAGTACTTC
J: TRBJ1-1; size: -; V: TRBV24-1; D: -; CDR3: CATSDSRGRNTEAFF; DNA: TGTGCCACCAGTGATTCCAGGGGTAGGAACACTGAAGCTTTCTTT
J: TRBJ2-7; size: -; V: TRBV3-1/TRBV3-2; D: TRBD2; CDR3: CASSPRGSGRGFSYEQYF; DNA: TGTGCCAGCAGCCCCAGGGGTAGCGGGAGGGGATTCTCCTACGAGCAGTACTTC
J: TRBJ1-5; size: -; V: TRBV29-1; D: TRBD1; CDR3: CSARDRGNQPQHF; DNA: TGCAGCGCCCGGGACAGAGGCAATCAGCCCCAGCATTTT
J: TRBJ2-7; size: few; V: TRBV30; D: -; CDR3: CAWSPFGARGNYEQYF; DNA: TGTGCCTGGAGTCCCTTCGGAGCAAGGGGAAACTACGAGCAGTACTTC
J: TRBJ2-7; size: -; V: TRBV7-9; D: -; CDR3: CASSLVSGGFEQYF; DNA: TGTGCCAGCAGCTTAGTAAGCGGAGGGTTCGAGCAGTACTTC
J: TRBJ2-1; size: -; V: TRBV11-2; D: -; CDR3: CASSLATAGHRGEFF; DNA: TGTGCCAGCAGCTTAGCTACAGCGGGACACCGAGGGGAGTTCTTC
J: TRBJ2-7; size: -; V: TRBV4-1; D: -; CDR3: CASSQEYARSYEQYF; DNA: TGCGCCAGCAGCCAAGAATACGCGCGATCCTACGAGCAGTACTTC
J: TRBJ2-6; size: -; V: TRBV7-6; D: TRBD1; CDR3: CASSPRGTGVSGANVLTF; DNA: TGTGCCAGCAGCCCCCGAGGGACAGGAGTGTCTGGGGCCAACGTCCTGACTTTC
J: TRBJ1-5; size: -; V: TRBV27; D: TRBD1; CDR3: CASRLGTGMHQPQHF; DNA: TGTGCCAGCAGACTGGGGACAGGGATGCATCAGCCCCAGCATTTT
J: TRBJ2-2; size: -; V: TRBV5-1; D: -; CDR3: CASSLAGDTGELFF; DNA: TGCGCCAGCAGCTTGGCGGGGGACACCGGGGAGCTGTTTTTT
J: TRBJ2-5; size: -; V: TRBV5-1; D: TRBD2; CDR3: CASSLASGRGETQYF; DNA: TGCGCCAGCAGCTTGGCTAGCGGGAGGGGAGAGACCCAGTACTTC
J: TRBJ2-1; size: few; V: TRBV5-1; D: TRBD2; CDR3: CASSSGLAENEQFF; DNA: TGCGCCAGCAGCTCGGGACTAGCGGAAAATGAGCAGTTCTTC
J: TRBJ1-5; size: -; V: TRBV5-5; D: -; CDR3: CASSFTVDSNQPQHF; DNA: TGTGCCAGCAGCTTTACAGTCGATAGCAATCAGCCCCAGCATTTT
J: TRBJ1-2; size: -; V: TRBV28; D: -; CDR3: CASRIQASTGYTF; DNA: TGTGCCAGCAGAATACAGGCCTCGACGGGCTACACCTTC
J: TRBJ2-1; size: -; V: TRBV24-1; D: TRBD1; CDR3: CATSDSQGARYNEQFF; DNA: TGTGCCACCAGTGATTCTCAGGGGGCGCGGTACAATGAGCAGTTCTTC
J: TRBJ1-5; size: -; V: TRBV28; D: -; CDR3: CASSLMAGGDGQPQHF; DNA: TGTGCCAGCAGTTTAATGGCCGGGGGTGATGGTCAGCCCCAGCATTTT
J: TRBJ1-1; size: few; V: TRBV5-1; D: -; CDR3: CASSLFSVMNTEAFF; DNA: TGCGCCAGCAGCTTGTTCAGCGTCATGAACACTGAAGCTTTCTTT
J: TRBJ1-1; size: -; V: TRBV6-5; D: -; CDR3: CAVAGLMNTEAFF; DNA: TGTGCCGTAGCGGGACTTATGAACACTGAAGCTTTCTTT
J: TRBJ2-7; size: few; V: TRBV4-1; D: -; CDR3: CASSQAAGQTYEQYF; DNA: TGCGCCAGCAGCCAAGCTGCGGGACAGACCTACGAGCAGTACTTC
J: TRBJ1-2; size: -; V: TRBV7-8; D: -; CDR3: CASSLQGYGYTF; DNA: TGTGCCAGCAGCTTACAGGGCTATGGCTACACCTTC
J: TRBJ2-4; size: -; V: TRBV4-1; D: TRBD2; CDR3: CASSREGLAVAKNIQYF; DNA: TGCGCCAGCAGTCGGGAGGGGCTAGCGGTAGCCAAAAACATTCAGTACTTC